A single TCR beta chain is shown here with its context. Its antigen is unidentified. TCRdb re-analysed the reads in MiXCR, keeping a single row per CDR3 protein. The sample consists of hundreds of thousands of distinct CDR3 sequences, about 29% of them appearing once. The sample is drawn from a study of T cell repertoires in cytomegalovirus infection. Study-wide background: It was recently identified HLA-C-restricted and well-studied HLA-B-restricted CMV epitopes that the study used. Indications of both CMV infection and matching HLA type were provided by public TCR beta signatures.

J lost 0 bases, V lost 7 bases, and 17 bases had no gene match. CDR1 and CDR2 (germline): MDHEN, SYDVKM. CDR3 length: 21 amino acids. Study results and limitations: Identification of carriers of CMV plus the relevant HLA was achieved through cumulative public TCR beta family frequency. There were HLA-C-restricted CMV-specific TCR beta clonotypes dominating the ex vivo response.

This sequence originates from a human donor in good health (CMV status not recorded). Some clones in this sample may be carry-over from other donors' samples. Material: cultured PBMCs, obtained from culture after CMV antigen stimulation. The chain joins TRBV28 to TRBJ2-1; 14 bases fit TRBD2. CDR3 protein: CASIRFAGTSGSGDSYNEQFF. CDR3 sequence (DNA): TGTGCCAGCATCCGTTTCGCGGGGACTAGCGGGAGTGGCGACTCCTACAATGAGCAGTTCTTC.